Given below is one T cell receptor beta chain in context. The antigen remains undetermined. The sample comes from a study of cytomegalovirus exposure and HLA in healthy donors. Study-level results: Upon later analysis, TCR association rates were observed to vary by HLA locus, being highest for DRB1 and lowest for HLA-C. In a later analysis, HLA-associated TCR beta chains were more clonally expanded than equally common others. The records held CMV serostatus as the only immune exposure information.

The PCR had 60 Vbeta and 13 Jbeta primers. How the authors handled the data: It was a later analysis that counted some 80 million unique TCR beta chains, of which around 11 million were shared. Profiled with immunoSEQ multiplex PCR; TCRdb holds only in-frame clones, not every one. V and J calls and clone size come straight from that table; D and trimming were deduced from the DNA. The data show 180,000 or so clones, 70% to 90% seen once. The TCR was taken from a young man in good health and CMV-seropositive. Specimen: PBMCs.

The CDR3 DNA reads as TGTGCCAGCACCCCCACGGCTAACTATGGCTACACCTTC. This codes for CASTPTANYGYTF. This rearrangement joins TRBV6-6 to TRBJ1-2, with D uncertain. Trimming cost V 7 bases and J 0 bases, with 9 bases left between them. CDR1 and CDR2 from the germline V gene are MNHNY and SVGAGI (reference sequence). The CDR3 extends over 13 amino acids.